The subject of this entry is one T cell receptor beta chain. Its specificity is not known. Regarding time point: sample taken at primary tumor resection. There were roughly 78 donors, all of them untreated patients with early-stage non-small cell lung cancer. No cell sorting; template was whole RNA from tumor, lung tissue or PBMC. The sample comes from a study of spatial heterogeneity in lung cancer. The V and J ends lost 10 bases and 0 bases, in that order; junction bases with no gene match: 13. CDR1 and CDR2 from the germline V gene are MDHEN and SYDVKM. The CDR3 extends over 16 amino acids. General study points: At resection, ubiquitous expanded tumor TCRs appeared in blood more than at follow-up.

A distinct unique molecular identifier was carried by each TCR cDNA molecule. TCRdb processed the 5' RACE reads anew with MiXCR; each CDR3 protein has one entry. In the table there are about 92,000 distinct CDR3 sequences, about 12% of which are singletons. The chain links TRBV28 to TRBJ1-1; TRBD1 matches 8 bases. Sequencing was performed on PBMCs, taken at surgery. The origin of this receptor is a male donor with early-stage non-small cell lung cancer. CDR3: CATVGDRGELNTEAFF. CDR3 nucleotide sequence: TGTGCCACTGTGGGTGACAGGGGTGAATTGAACACTGAAGCTTTCTTT.